These T cell receptor beta chains were read from a single sample in a study of cytotoxic CD8 clonotypes in ibrutinib-treated CLL. Data came from immunoSEQ multiplex PCR; TCRdb stores just in-frame clones and leaves some out. The sample consists of some 200,000 clones, 60% to 80% of them appearing once. This specimen consisted of PBMCs, obtained after 12 months of ibrutinib treatment. Source of these receptors: a human donor with chronic lymphocytic leukemia. Each CDR3 is given with its conserved first and last residue. The D gene is left open where the match is weak. Clone size is stated in some rows and not others, as once, few, many or a class when expanded.

j_call d_call clone_size v_call cdr3_nt cdr3_aa
TRBJ2-7 - - TRBV28 TGTGCCAGCAGCCGGCGGTTAGAGCAGTACTTC CASSRRLEQYF
TRBJ2-1 - once TRBV4-1 TGCGCCAGCAGCCAAGGCGGCTACCCCAATGAGCAGTTCTTC CASSQGGYPNEQFF
TRBJ1-1 - once TRBV7-9 TGTGCCAGCAGCCCAAGGGAGGGTCGTCTGAACACTGAAGCTTTCTTT CASSPREGRLNTEAFF
TRBJ2-7 - - TRBV29-1 TGCAGCCCCCCAACGAGGACAGTGAGGGAGCAGTACTTC CSPPTRTVREQYF
TRBJ1-2 - - TRBV28 TGTGCCAGCGGGACGACATACTATTATGGCTACACCTTC CASGTTYYYGYTF
TRBJ2-1 - many TRBV11-2 TGTGCCAGCAGCGTCGGGACTGCCTCCTACAATGAGCAGTTCTTC CASSVGTASYNEQFF
TRBJ2-3 TRBD2 - TRBV5-5 TGTGCCAGCAGCTTGGACGCTAGCGGGTTGCAGTATTTT CASSLDASGLQYF
TRBJ1-2 TRBD1 - TRBV28 TGTGCCAGCAGAAGAATAACGGGACAGGGTTACACCTTC CASRRITGQGYTF
TRBJ2-5 TRBD1 - TRBV6-5 TGTGCCAGCAGCCCCGGGACAGGGGTCCTCGGGGAGCAGTACTTC CASSPGTGVLGEQYF
TRBJ2-3 TRBD2 - TRBV2 TGTGCCAGCAAGGGGACTAGCGGGAGCCCAGATACGCAGTATTTT CASKGTSGSPDTQYF
TRBJ1-4 - - TRBV4-1 TGCGCCAGCAGCCAAGGAACAGGGCCCGCCGGTGAAAAACTGTTTTTT CASSQGTGPAGEKLFF
TRBJ1-4 - - TRBV4-1 TGCGCCAGCAGCCAAGACGGACAGTCCCTTAATGAAAAACTGTTTTTT CASSQDGQSLNEKLFF
TRBJ1-2 TRBD1 few TRBV5-1 TGCGCCAGCCGGGACAGTAATCATGGCTACACCTTC CASRDSNHGYTF
TRBJ1-1 - - TRBV2 TGTGCCAGCAGGGTGATCATGAACACTGAAGCTTTCTTT CASRVIMNTEAFF
TRBJ2-6 - - TRBV11-2 TGTGCCAGCAGCTTAGACAGGGTCGGGGCCAACGTCCTGACTTTC CASSLDRVGANVLTF
TRBJ1-5 - few TRBV6-5 TGTGCCAGCAGTTATCGGTTCGAACAGCCCCAGCATTTT CASSYRFEQPQHF
TRBJ2-7 - - TRBV5-4 TGTGCCAGCAGCCAAGGGGGGGGCTACTACGAGCAGTACTTC CASSQGGGYYEQYF
TRBJ2-3 TRBD2 - TRBV11-2 TGTGCCAGCAGCTTGGGGGGGGCAGATACGCAGTATTTT CASSLGGADTQYF
TRBJ2-2 - many TRBV6-4 TGTGCCTCAAGCGGACTCGCAATCACCGGGGAGCTGTTTTTT CASSGLAITGELFF
TRBJ1-1 - - TRBV10-3 TGTGCCATCAGTGAACGGGAAATAGGTGGAACTGAAGCTTTCTTT CAISEREIGGTEAFF
TRBJ2-1 - - TRBV10-3 TGTGCCATCAGGAATCCGGTTCTTTCCAATGAGCAGTTCTTC CAIRNPVLSNEQFF
TRBJ2-1 TRBD1 - TRBV27 TGTGCCAGCAGTCGAAGGACAGGGCACTACAATGAGCAGTTCTTC CASSRRTGHYNEQFF
TRBJ2-1 TRBD1 - TRBV7-2 TGTGCCATTAGGAAACAGGGGAGCTCCTACAATGAGCAGTTCTTC CAIRKQGSSYNEQFF
TRBJ2-5 - many TRBV7-8 TGTGCCAGCAGCTTCGACCAAGAGACCCAGTACTTC CASSFDQETQYF
TRBJ1-4 - - TRBV5-1 TGCGCCAGCAGCTCTGGCCGGGGAGTGGAAAAACTGTTTTTT CASSSGRGVEKLFF
TRBJ2-7 - - TRBV5-1 TGCGCCAGCAGCTTGCGCGGGGTCGAGCCCTACGAGCAGTACTTC CASSLRGVEPYEQYF
TRBJ2-7 - - TRBV5-4 TGTGCCAGCAGCAACGGTCTGGGGAACTACGAGCAGTACTTC CASSNGLGNYEQYF
TRBJ2-3 - once TRBV10-1 TGCGCCAGCAGTGATCGAGCGGGCATCACAGATACGCAGTATTTT CASSDRAGITDTQYF
TRBJ2-1 - - TRBV7-3 TGTGCCAGCAGCCCCGGGTACCTCTACAATGAGCAGTTCTTC CASSPGYLYNEQFF
TRBJ1-3 - - TRBV10-3 TGTGCCAGCAGGACAGCTTCTGGAAACACCATATATTTT CASRTASGNTIYF
TRBJ2-1 TRBD2 few TRBV6-1 TGTGCCAGCAGGGGGAGGGGTTCCTACAATGAGCAGTTCTTC CASRGRGSYNEQFF
TRBJ2-1 - - TRBV20-1 TGCAGTGCTACCCCAAACAATGAGCAGTTCTTC CSATPNNEQFF
TRBJ2-1 TRBD2 - TRBV5-4 TGTGCCAGCAGCTTACTAGCGGGAAGCTACAATGAGCAGTTCTTC CASSLLAGSYNEQFF
TRBJ2-7 - - TRBV5-1 TGCGCCAGCAGCTTGGCGGCGGGGAGTACCTACGCGCAGTACTTC CASSLAAGSTYAQYF
TRBJ1-1 - - TRBV4-1 TGCGCCAGCAGCCAAGATCCGGTAGGCACGAACACTGAAGCTTTCTTT CASSQDPVGTNTEAFF
TRBJ1-2 - - TRBV27 TGTGCCAGCAGTCAGTTCGGGGGTAGGGGGGCCTATGGCTACACCTTC CASSQFGGRGAYGYTF
TRBJ1-2 - - TRBV7-2 TGTGCCAGCAGCGCAGGGCAGGGCTATGGCTACACCTTC CASSAGQGYGYTF